This T cell receptor (beta chain) was retrieved from a study of vaccination effects on CD4 cells after COVID-19. About this clone itself: Antigen unknown.

This CDR3 contains 18 residues. The germline CDR1 and CDR2 sequences are SGHDT and YYEEEE. The J segment lost 0 bases and the V segment lost 1 base, leaving 7 bases of the junction unmatched. Using viral peptide pools, the ViraFEST assay grew out antigen-specific CD4+ T cells prior to sequencing. Isolating CD4+ T cells followed more than eight days of culture. Half-medium exchanges with IL-2 medium took place on days 3 and 7. Method: immunoSEQ multiplex PCR; TCRdb's copy keeps in-frame clones and lacks some. The sample holds about 79,000 clones, 70% to 75% seen once. This sequence was found in a human donor who received a COVID-19 vaccine. The chain has TRBV5-6 and TRBJ1-5, with 10 bases that match TRBD1. The specimen was CD4+ T cells from PBMCs cultured with HCoV-229E spike peptides, collected before COVID-19 vaccination. The CDR3 loop is CASSLRTGGRNSNQPQHF. The CDR3 DNA follows: TGTGCCAGCAGCTTGAGGACAGGGGGACGAAATAGCAATCAGCCCCAGCATTTT.